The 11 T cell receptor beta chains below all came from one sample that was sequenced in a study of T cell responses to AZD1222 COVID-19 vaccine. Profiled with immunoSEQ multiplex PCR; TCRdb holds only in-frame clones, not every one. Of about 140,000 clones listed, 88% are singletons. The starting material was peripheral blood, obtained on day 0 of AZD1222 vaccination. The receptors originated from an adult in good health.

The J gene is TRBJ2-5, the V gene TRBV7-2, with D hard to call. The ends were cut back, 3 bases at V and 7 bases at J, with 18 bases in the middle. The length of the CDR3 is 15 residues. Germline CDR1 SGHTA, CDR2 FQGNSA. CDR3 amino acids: CASSFLQNPIGTQYF. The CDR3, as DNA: TGTGCCAGCAGCTTTCTCCAGAACCCCATCGGGACCCAGTACTTC.

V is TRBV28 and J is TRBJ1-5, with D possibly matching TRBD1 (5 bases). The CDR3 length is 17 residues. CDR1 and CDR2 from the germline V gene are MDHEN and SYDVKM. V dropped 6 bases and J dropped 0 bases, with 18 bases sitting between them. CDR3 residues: CASRPLGGAYSNQPQHF. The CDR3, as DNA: TGTGCCAGCAGACCCCTCGGGGGAGCCTATAGCAATCAGCCCCAGCATTTT. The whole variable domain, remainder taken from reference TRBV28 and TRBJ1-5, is DVKVTQSSRYLVKRTGEKVFLECVQDMDHENMFWYRQDPGLGLRLIYFSYDVKMKEKGDIPEGYSVSREKKERFSLILESASTNQTSMYLCASRPLGGAYSNQPQHFGDGTRLSIL.

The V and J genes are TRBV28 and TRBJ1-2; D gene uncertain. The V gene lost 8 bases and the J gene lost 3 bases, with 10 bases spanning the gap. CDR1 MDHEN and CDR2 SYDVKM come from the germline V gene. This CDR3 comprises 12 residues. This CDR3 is CASWGNDYGYTF. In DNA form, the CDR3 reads TGTGCCAGCTGGGGAAACGACTATGGCTACACCTTC.

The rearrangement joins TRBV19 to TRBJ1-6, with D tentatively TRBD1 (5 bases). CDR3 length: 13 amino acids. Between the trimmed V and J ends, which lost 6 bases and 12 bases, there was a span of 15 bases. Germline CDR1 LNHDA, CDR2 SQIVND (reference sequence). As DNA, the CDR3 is TGTGCCAGTAGCGCGACTCAGGGTGGACCCCTCCACTTT. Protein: CASSATQGGPLHF. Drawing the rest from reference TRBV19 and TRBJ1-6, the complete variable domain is DGGITQSPKYLFRKEGQNVTLSCEQNLNHDAMYWYRQDPGQGLRLIYYSQIVNDFQKGDIAEGYSVSREKKESFPLTVTSAQKNPTAFYLCASSATQGGPLHFGNGTRLTVT.

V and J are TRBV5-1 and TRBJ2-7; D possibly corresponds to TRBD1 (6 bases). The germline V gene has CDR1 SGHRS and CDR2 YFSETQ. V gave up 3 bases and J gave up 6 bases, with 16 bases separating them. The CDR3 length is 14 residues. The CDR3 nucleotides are TGCGCCAGCAGCTCGGCAGGGGAGATTCGCGAGCAGTACTTC. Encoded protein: CASSSAGEIREQYF.

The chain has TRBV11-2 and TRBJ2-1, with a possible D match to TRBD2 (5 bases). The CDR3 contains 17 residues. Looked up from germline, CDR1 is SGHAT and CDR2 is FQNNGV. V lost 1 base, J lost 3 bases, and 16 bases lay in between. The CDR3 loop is CASSLGSGSGFYNEQFF. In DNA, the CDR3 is TGTGCCAGCAGCTTAGGTAGTGGGAGTGGGTTCTACAATGAGCAGTTCTTC.

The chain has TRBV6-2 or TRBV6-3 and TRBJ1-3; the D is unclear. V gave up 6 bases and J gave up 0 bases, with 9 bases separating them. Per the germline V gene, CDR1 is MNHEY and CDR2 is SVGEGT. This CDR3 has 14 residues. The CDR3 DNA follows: TGTGCCAGCAGCCCCACAATCTCTGGAAACACCATATATTTT. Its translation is CASSPTISGNTIYF.

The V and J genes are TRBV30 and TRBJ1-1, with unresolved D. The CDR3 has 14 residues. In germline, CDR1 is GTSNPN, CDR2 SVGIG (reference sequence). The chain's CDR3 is CARRSMLMNTEAFF. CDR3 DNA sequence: TGTGCAAGGAGGTCTATGCTTATGAACACTGAAGCTTTCTTT.

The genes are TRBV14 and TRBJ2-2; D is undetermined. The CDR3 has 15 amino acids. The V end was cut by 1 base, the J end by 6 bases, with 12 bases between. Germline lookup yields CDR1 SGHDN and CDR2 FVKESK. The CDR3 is CASSQGTDPSGELFF. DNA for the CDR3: TGTGCCAGCAGCCAAGGAACTGACCCGTCCGGGGAGCTGTTTTTT.

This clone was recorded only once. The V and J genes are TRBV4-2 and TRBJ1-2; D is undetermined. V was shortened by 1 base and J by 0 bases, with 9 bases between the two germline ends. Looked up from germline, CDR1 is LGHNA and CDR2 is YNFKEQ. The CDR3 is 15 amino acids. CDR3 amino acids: CASSQAPDSNYGYTF. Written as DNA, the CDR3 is TGTGCCAGCAGCCAAGCCCCGGATTCTAACTATGGCTACACCTTC.

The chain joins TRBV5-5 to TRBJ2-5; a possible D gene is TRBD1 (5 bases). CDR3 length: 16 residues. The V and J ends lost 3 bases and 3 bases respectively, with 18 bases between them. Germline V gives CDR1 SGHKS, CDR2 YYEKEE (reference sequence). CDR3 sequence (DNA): TGTGCCAGCAGCTACCAATCCCGCAGGGCAAAAGAGACCCAGTACTTC. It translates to CASSYQSRRAKETQYF. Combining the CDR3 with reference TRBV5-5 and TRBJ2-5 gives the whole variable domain DAGVTQSPTHLIKTRGQQVTLRCSPISGHKSVSWYQQVLGQGPQFIFQYYEKEERGRGNFPDRFSARQFPNYSSELNVNALLLGDSALYLCASSYQSRRAKETQYFGPGTRLLVL.